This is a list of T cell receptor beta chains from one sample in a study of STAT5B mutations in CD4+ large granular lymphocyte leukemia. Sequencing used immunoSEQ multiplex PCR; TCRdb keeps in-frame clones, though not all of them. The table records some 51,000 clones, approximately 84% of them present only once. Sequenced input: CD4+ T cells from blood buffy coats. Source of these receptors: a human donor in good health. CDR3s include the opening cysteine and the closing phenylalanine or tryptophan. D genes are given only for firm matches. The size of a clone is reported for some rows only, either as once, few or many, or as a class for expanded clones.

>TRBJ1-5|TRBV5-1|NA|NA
TGCGCCAGCAGCCCGACAGGCCCGAATCAGCCCCAGCATTTT
CASSPTGPNQPQHF
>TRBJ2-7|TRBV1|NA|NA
TGCACCAGCAGCCTAGAATTACTAGCGGGAGGAAACGAGCAGTACTTC
CTSSLELLAGGNEQYF
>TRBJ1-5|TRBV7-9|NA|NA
TGTGCCGTTTCGCCTAGAGGGCAGGGAGGTCAGCCCCAGCATTTT
CAVSPRGQGGQPQHF
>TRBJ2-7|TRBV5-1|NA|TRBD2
TGCGCCAGCAGCTTGGCCGGGGGGAACTACGAGCAGTACTTC
CASSLAGGNYEQYF
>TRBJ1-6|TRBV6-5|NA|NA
TGTGCCAGCAGTTACTCGACCAATTCACCCCTCCACTTT
CASSYSTNSPLHF
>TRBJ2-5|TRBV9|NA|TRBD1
TGTGCCAGCAGCGCAGGGGGCTTCCAAGAGACCCAGTACTTC
CASSAGGFQETQYF
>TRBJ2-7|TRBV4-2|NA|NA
TGTGCCAGCAGCCAAGAACTAGAATATGGGCAGTACTTC
CASSQELEYGQYF
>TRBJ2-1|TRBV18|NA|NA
TGTGCCAGCTCACCAGGCCCCAACAATGAGCAGTTCTTC
CASSPGPNNEQFF
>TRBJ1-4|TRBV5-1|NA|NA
TGCGCCAGCAGGTTCGGGCACCAGAATGAAAAACTGTTTTTT
CASRFGHQNEKLFF
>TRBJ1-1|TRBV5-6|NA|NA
TGTGCCAGTTTAGAGATTAATATGAACACTGAAGCTTTCTTT
CASLEINMNTEAFF
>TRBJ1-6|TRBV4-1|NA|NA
TGCGCCAGCAGCCCAGGACTCTCCTATAATTCACCCCTCCACTTT
CASSPGLSYNSPLHF
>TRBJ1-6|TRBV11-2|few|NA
TGTGCCAGCAGCTCACCGGGCCACCTCGGGGAGTCACCCCTCCACTTT
CASSSPGHLGESPLHF
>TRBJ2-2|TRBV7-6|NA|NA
TGTGCCAGCAGCGTAGCAGGGTTCGCCGGGGAGCTGTTTTTT
CASSVAGFAGELFF
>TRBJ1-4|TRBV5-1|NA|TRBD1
TGCGCCAGCAGCGCGGGGACAGAAAAACGCGACTACGAAAAACTGTTTTTT
CASSAGTEKRDYEKLFF
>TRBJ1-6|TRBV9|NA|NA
TGTGCCAGCAGCGTAGGGGGTAATGAAGTTTCACCCCTCCACTTT
CASSVGGNEVSPLHF
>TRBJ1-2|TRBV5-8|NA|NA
TGTGCCAGCAGCTTGGCCAGTGACGATAACTATGGCTACACCTTC
CASSLASDDNYGYTF
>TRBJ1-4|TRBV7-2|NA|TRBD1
TGTGCCAGCAGCCGGGACAGGGAGGTTGAAAAACTGTTTTTT
CASSRDREVEKLFF
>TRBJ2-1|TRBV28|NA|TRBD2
TGTGGCTGGGGCCTAGCGGGAAGGAATGAGCAGTTCTTC
CGWGLAGRNEQFF
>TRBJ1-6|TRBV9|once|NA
TGTGCCAGCAGCCCCTTCCCGGGGGGCGATTCACCCCTCCACTTT
CASSPFPGGDSPLHF
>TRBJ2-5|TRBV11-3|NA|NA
TGTGCCAGCAGCCTACCAATTACTAGGACTCAAGAGACCCAGTACTTC
CASSLPITRTQETQYF
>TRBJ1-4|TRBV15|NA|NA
TGTGCCACCAGCAGAGAGTTAAAGGACACAAAAAAAGGAAAACTGTTTTTT
CATSRELKDTKKGKLFF
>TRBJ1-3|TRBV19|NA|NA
TGTGCCAGTAGTCTCGGTATGTGGGACACTTCTCTCTCTGGAAACACCATATATTTT
CASSLGMWDTSLSGNTIYF
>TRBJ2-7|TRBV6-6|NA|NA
TGTGCCAGCAGACAGATCGAAAATTCCTACGAGCAGTACTTC
CASRQIENSYEQYF
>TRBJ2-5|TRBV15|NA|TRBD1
TGTGCCACCAGCAGAGATTGGGGTTCTGCGGACAGGGGGCAAGAGACCCAGTACTTC
CATSRDWGSADRGQETQYF
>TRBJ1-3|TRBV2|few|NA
TGTGCCAGCACGTCTCTTGGAAACACCATATATTTT
CASTSLGNTIYF
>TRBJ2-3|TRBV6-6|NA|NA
TGTGCCAGCAGTCGGAGGGCTGTTACGCAGTATTTT
CASSRRAVTQYF
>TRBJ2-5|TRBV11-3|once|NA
TGTGCCAGCAGCTTGAGGCGGTACCAAGAGACCCAGTACTTC
CASSLRRYQETQYF
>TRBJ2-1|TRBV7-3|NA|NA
TGTGCCAGCAGCTTAAAACGAATCAACGATGAGCAGTTCTTC
CASSLKRINDEQFF
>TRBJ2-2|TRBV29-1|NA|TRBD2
TGCAGCGTTGGCAGCGGGAGTGGCACCGGGGAGCTGTTTTTT
CSVGSGSGTGELFF
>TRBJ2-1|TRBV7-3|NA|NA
TGTGCCAGCAGCCCGGCGGCTAGCGATTACAATGAGCAGTTCTTC
CASSPAASDYNEQFF
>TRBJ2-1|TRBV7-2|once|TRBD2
TGTGCCAGCAGCTCTTATAGCGGGGGCCTGAGCTCCTACAATGAGCAGTTCTTC
CASSSYSGGLSSYNEQFF
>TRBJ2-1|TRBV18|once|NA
TGTGCCAGTCAGGGGGGGGCCCACAATGAGCAGTTCTTC
CASQGGAHNEQFF
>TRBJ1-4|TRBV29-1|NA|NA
TGCAGCGTTGCGGGACTCGCTAATGAAAAACTGTTTTTT
CSVAGLANEKLFF
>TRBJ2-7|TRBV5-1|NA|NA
TGCGCCAGCAGCTTGGGGGCGGACAACTCCTACGAGCAGTACTTC
CASSLGADNSYEQYF
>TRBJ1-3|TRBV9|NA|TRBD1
TGTGCCAGCAGCGCGGACAGGCTTCTGACCGGCCCTTCCGGAAACACCATATATTTT
CASSADRLLTGPSGNTIYF
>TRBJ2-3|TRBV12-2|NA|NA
TGTGCAAGTCGCTTGGGGGACAGAAGCACAGATACGCAGTATTTT
CASRLGDRSTDTQYF
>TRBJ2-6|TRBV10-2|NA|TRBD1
TGCGCCAGCAGTAAGGGACAGCCCCCGACCCTGTCTGGGGCCAACGTCCTGACTTTC
CASSKGQPPTLSGANVLTF
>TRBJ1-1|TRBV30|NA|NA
TGTGCCTGGAGTTTACAGGTGGGCACTGAAGCTTTCTTT
CAWSLQVGTEAFF
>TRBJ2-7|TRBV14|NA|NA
TGTGCCAGCAGCCAAGTGGAGTACTACGAGCAGTACTTC
CASSQVEYYEQYF
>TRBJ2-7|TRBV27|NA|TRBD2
TGTGCCAGCAGAAAGCGGGAGAGGTACGAGCAGTACTTC
CASRKRERYEQYF
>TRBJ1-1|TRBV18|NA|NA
TGTGCCAGCTCACAGGGGTTACGCGGGAACACTGAAGCTTTCTTT
CASSQGLRGNTEAFF
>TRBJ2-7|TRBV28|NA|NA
TGTGCCAGTCTCCCCCCGGGACGTAGCTCCTACGAGCAGTACTTC
CASLPPGRSSYEQYF
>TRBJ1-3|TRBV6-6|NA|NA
TGTGCCAGCAGTTATTCAGACTCTGGAAACACCATATATTTT
CASSYSDSGNTIYF
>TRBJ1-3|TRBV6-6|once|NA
TGTGCCAGCAGGCCCCCCGTCTCTGGAAACACCATATATTTT
CASRPPVSGNTIYF
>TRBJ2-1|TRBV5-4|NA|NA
TGTGCCAGCAGCTCGGCCGGGGGAGAGCAGTTCTTC
CASSSAGGEQFF
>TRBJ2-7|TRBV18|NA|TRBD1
TGTGCCAGCTCTCCACAGGGGGCAGGGTTCTACGAGCAGTACTTC
CASSPQGAGFYEQYF
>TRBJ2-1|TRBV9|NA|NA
TGTGCCAGCAGCGGCAACCCCGGGGCCCGAGTGAAATCCAATGAGCAGTTCTTC
CASSGNPGARVKSNEQFF
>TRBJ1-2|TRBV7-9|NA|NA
TGTGCCAGCAGCTTCACGGGAGGGGCCTATGGCTACACCTTC
CASSFTGGAYGYTF
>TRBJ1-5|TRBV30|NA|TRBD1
TGTGCCTGGAGAAGTCGACAGGGAGGCAATCAGCCCCAGCATTTT
CAWRSRQGGNQPQHF
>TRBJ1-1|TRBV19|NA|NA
TGTGCCAGTAGTGCGCAGGGACTGAACACTGAAGCTTTCTTT
CASSAQGLNTEAFF
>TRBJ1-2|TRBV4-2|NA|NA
TGTGCCAGCAGCCAAGATATGGCGGCAGCCACTTATGGCTACACCTTC
CASSQDMAAATYGYTF
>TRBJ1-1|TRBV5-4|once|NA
TGTGCCAGCAGCCGGGTCTTAACGGCGAACACTGAAGCTTTCTTT
CASSRVLTANTEAFF
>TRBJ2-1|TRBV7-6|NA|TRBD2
TGTGCCAGCAGCCCCCGGAGGAGCGGGGGGTATGAGCAGTTCTTC
CASSPRRSGGYEQFF
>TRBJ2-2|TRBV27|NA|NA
TGTGCCAGCAGGACGGGCCCCCCTACCGGGGAGCTGTTTTTT
CASRTGPPTGELFF
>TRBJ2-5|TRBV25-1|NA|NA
TGTGCCAGCAGTGGGAACTTTCGGGGGAACCAAGAGACCCAGTACTTC
CASSGNFRGNQETQYF
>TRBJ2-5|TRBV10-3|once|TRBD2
TGTGCCATCAGCACTAGCGGGAGAGCCCCCCCAGAGACCCAGTACTTC
CAISTSGRAPPETQYF